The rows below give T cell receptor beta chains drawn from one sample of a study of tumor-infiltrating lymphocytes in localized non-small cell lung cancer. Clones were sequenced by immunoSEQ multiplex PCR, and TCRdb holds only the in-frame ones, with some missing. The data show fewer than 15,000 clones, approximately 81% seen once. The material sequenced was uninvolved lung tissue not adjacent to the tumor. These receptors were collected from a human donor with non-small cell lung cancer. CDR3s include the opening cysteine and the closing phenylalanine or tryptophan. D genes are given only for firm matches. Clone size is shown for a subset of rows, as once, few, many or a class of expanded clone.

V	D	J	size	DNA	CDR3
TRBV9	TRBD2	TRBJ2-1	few	TGTGCCAGCAGCGTAGCGGGCCAGCGGGGTTACAATGAGCAGTTCTTC	CASSVAGQRGYNEQFF
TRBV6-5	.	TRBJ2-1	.	TGTGCCAGCAGCGCGGCTAGGGAACACAATGAGCAGTTCTTC	CASSAAREHNEQFF
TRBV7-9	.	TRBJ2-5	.	TGTGCCAGCAGCTCACTAGTCCCCGAGGAGACCCAGTACTTC	CASSSLVPEETQYF
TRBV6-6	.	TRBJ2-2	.	TGTGCCAGCAGCCCCGGCATCAACACCGGGGAGCTGTTTTTT	CASSPGINTGELFF
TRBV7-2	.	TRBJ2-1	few	TGTGCCAGCAGGGAGGGGGCGCCCTACAATGAGCAGTTCTTC	CASREGAPYNEQFF
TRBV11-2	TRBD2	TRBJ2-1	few	TGTGCCAGCAGCCCCGCCATTGGAAGCGGGAGAGTGAATGAGCAGTTCTTC	CASSPAIGSGRVNEQFF
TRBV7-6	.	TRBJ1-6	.	TGTGCCAGCAGCTTTTCGGTGGTCTCCTATAATTCACCCCTCCACTTT	CASSFSVVSYNSPLHF
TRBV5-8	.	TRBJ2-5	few	TGTGCCAGCAGCTTGATGGAGACCCAGTACTTC	CASSLMETQYF
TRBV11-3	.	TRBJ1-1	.	TGTGCCAGCAGATCTCCACGGGGAACTGAAGCTTTCTTT	CASRSPRGTEAFF
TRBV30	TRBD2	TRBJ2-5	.	TGTGCCTGGGCCGGAGGGCTAGCGGGGTCGGAGACCCAGTACTTC	CAWAGGLAGSETQYF
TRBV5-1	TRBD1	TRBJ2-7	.	TGCGCCAGCAGCTCCGAACAGGGGGCGCGGAACGAGCAGTACTTC	CASSSEQGARNEQYF
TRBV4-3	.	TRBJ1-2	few	TGCGCCAGCAGCCGAGACTCGACGGTTAACTATGGCTACACCTTC	CASSRDSTVNYGYTF
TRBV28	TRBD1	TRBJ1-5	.	TGTGCCAGCAGCCTAACCGGGACAGGGGACAATCAGCCCCAGCATTTT	CASSLTGTGDNQPQHF
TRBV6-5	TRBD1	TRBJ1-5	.	TGTGCCAGCAGGGGACAGGGAGATCAGCCCCAGCATTTT	CASRGQGDQPQHF
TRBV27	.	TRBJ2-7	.	TGTGCCAGCAGTTTACAAGCGGATCGACCCTACGAGCAGTACTTC	CASSLQADRPYEQYF
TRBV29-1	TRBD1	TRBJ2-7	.	TGCAGCGGGTCCGAGGGACAGGCCTACGAGCAGTACTTC	CSGSEGQAYEQYF
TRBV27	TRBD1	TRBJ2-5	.	TGTGCCAGCAGTTCGACAGGGAAGGGAGAGACCCAGTACTTC	CASSSTGKGETQYF
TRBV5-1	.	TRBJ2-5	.	TGCGCCAGCATGAGGGACGGCAACCAAGAGACCCAGTACTTC	CASMRDGNQETQYF
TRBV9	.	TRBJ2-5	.	TGTGCCAGCAGCGTAGGCGGGGCAGGGGATATCCAAGAGACCCAGTACTTC	CASSVGGAGDIQETQYF